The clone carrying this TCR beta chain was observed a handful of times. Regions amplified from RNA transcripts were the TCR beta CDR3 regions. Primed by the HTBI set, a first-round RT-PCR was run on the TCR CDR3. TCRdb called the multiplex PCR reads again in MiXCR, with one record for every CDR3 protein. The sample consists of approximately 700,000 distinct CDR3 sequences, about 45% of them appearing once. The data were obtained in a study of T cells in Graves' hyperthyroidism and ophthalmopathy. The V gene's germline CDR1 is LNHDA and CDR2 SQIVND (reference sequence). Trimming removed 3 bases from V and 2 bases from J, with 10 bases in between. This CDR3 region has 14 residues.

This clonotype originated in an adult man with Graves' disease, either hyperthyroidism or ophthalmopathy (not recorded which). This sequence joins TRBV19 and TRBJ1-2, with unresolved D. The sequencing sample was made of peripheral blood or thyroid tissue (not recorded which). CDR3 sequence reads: CASSMVGLNYGYTF. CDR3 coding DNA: TGTGCCAGTAGTATGGTAGGGCTCAACTATGGCTACACCTTC.